This T cell receptor (beta chain) was retrieved from a study of cytomegalovirus exposure and HLA in healthy donors. General observations from the study: The authors confirmed in vitro that three CMV-associated chains were specific for CMV antigens. Sequencing likely generated an artifact that appeared as a cluster of highly shared sequence variants. The study labeled 180 or so TCR beta chains cytomegalovirus-associated.

V trimming: 7 bases; J trimming: 2 bases; junction bases outside the gene matches: 7. The CDR3 consists of 14 residues. Looked up from germline, CDR1 is WNHNN and CDR2 is SYGVQD (reference sequence). The PCR had 60 Vbeta and 13 Jbeta primers. TCRdb's copy holds only in-frame clones and misses some; the assay was immunoSEQ multiplex PCR. Among 150,000 or so clones listed, 60% to 80% were seen once. Points on this clone: Its specificity is not known.

The chain is built from TRBV10-1 and TRBJ1-2; TRBD1 agrees at 7 bases. The material sequenced was PBMCs. This clonotype was sampled from a man in his forties in good health and CMV-seronegative. This CDR3 reads CASIPRGMNYGYTF. Here the CDR3 DNA reads TGCGCCAGCATTCCCAGGGGGATGAACTATGGCTACACCTTC.